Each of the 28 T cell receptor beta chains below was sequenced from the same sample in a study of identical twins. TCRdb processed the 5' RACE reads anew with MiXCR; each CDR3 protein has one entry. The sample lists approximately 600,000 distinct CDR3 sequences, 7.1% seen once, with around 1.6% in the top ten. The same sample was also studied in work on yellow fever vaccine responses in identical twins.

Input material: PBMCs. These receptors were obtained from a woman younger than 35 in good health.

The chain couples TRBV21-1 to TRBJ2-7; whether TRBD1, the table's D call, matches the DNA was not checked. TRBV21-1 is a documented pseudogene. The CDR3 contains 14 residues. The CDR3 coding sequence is TGTGCCAGCAGCACGAACGGGACAGGGTGTGAGCAGTACTTC. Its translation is CASSTNGTGCEQYF.

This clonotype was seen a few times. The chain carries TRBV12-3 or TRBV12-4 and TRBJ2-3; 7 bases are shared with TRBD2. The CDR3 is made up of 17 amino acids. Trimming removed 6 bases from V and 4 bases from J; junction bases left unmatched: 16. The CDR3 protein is CASSPWGRLASSDTQYF. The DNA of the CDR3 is TGTGCCAGCAGCCCCTGGGGCCGACTAGCTAGCTCAGATACGCAGTATTTT.

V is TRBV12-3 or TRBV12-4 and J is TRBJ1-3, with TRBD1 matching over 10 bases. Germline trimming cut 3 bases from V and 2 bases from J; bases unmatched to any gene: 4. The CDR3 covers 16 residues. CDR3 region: CASSFRDRGPGNTIYF. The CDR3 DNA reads TGTGCCAGCAGTTTCCGGGACAGGGGTCCTGGAAACACCATATATTTT.

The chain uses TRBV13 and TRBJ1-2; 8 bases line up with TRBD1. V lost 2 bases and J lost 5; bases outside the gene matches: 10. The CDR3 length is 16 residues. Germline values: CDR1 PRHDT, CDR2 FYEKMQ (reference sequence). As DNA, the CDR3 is TGTGCCAGCAGCTTACGACCCCGGACAGGGAATTATGGCTACACCTTC. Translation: CASSLRPRTGNYGYTF.

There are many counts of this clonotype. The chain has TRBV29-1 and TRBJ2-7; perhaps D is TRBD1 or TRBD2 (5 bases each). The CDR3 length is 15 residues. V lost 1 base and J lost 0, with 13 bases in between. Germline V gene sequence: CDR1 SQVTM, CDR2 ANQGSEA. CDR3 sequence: CSVEGFRDDSYEQYF. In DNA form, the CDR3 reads TGCAGCGTTGAAGGATTCCGGGACGACTCCTACGAGCAGTACTTC.

In DNA, the CDR3 is TGCGCCAGCAGCCAAGATGGACTAGCGCAGTTCTTC. Translated, it gives CASSQDGLAQFF. The chain joins TRBV4-1 to TRBJ2-1, with 8 bases matching TRBD2. Germline values: CDR1 MGHRA, CDR2 YSYEKL. The trim removed 0 bases at V and 12 bases at J, leaving 1 base unmatched. CDR3 length: 12 residues.

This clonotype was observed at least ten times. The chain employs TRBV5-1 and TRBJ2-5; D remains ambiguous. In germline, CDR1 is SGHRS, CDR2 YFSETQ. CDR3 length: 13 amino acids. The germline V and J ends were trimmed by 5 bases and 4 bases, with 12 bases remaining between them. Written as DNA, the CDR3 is TGCGCCAGCAGGACCGGTTTGACAGAGACCCAGTACTTC. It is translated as CASRTGLTETQYF.

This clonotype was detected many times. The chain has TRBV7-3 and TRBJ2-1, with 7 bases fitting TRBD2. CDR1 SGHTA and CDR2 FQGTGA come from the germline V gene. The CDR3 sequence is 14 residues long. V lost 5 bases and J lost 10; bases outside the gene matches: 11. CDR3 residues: CASSPGPSGREQFF. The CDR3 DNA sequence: TGTGCCAGCAGCCCAGGTCCTAGCGGTAGAGAGCAGTTCTTC.

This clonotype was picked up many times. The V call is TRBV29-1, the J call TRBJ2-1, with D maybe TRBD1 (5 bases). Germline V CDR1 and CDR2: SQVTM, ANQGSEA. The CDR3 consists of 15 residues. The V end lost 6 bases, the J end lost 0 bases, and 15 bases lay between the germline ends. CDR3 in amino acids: CSVDKQVSSYNEQFF. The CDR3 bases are TGCAGCGTAGACAAACAGGTTAGCTCCTACAATGAGCAGTTCTTC.

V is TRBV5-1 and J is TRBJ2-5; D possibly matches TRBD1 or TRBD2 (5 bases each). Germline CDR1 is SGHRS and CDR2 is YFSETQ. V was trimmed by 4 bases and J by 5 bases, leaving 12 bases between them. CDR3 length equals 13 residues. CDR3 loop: CASSERGMETQYF. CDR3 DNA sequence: TGCGCCAGCAGCGAGAGGGGTATGGAGACCCAGTACTTC.

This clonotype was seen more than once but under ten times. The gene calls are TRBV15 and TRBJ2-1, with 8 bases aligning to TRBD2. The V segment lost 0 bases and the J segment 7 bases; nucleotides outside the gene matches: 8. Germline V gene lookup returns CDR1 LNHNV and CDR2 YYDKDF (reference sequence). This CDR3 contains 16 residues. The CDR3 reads CATSRDHPGGVNEQFF. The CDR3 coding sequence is TGTGCCACCAGCAGAGATCATCCGGGAGGGGTTAATGAGCAGTTCTTC.

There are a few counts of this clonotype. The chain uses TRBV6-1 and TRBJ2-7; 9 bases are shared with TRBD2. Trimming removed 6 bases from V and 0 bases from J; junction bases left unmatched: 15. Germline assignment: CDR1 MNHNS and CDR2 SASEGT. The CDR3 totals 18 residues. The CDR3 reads CASRGAGLAGKSSYEQYV. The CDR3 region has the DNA TGTGCCAGCAGGGGGGCAGGTCTAGCGGGGAAAAGCTCCTACGAGCAGTACGTC.

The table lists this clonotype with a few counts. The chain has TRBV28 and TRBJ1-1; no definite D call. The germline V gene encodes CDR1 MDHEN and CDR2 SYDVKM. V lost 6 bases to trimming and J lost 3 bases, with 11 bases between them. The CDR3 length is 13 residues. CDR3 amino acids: CASSYNMYTEAFF. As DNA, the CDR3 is TGTGCCAGCAGCTACAATATGTACACTGAAGCTTTCTTT.

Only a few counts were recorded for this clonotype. This chain's CDR3 is CASSLGLFTGELFF. The CDR3 bases are TGCGCCAGCAGCTTGGGACTTTTCACCGGGGAGCTGTTTTTT. This rearrangement joins TRBV5-1 to TRBJ2-2; D gene uncertain. Germline V gives CDR1 SGHRS, CDR2 YFSETQ. The CDR3 is made up of 14 amino acids. The ends were cut back, 0 bases at V and 4 bases at J, with 7 bases in the middle.

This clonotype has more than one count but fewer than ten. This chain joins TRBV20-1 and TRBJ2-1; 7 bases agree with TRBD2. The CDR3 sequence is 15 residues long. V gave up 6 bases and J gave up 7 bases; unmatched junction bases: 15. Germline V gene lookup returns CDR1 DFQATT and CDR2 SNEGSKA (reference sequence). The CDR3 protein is CSAPPPLAVWNEQFF. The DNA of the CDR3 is TGCAGTGCCCCCCCCCCGCTAGCGGTTTGGAATGAGCAGTTCTTC.

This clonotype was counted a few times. The CDR3 spells CSARYQGSNYGYTF. CDR3 DNA sequence: TGCAGTGCTAGGTACCAAGGATCTAACTATGGCTACACCTTC. The chain employs TRBV20-1 and TRBJ1-2; D gene ambiguous. V gave up 3 bases and J gave up 0 bases, with 11 bases separating them. The CDR3 has 14 residues. The germline V gene has CDR1 DFQATT and CDR2 SNEGSKA (reference sequence).

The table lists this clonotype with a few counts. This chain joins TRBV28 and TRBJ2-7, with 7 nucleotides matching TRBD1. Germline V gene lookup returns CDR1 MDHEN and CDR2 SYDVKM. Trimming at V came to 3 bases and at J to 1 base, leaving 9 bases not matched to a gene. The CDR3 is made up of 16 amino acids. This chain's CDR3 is CASSFRRGGSSYEQYV. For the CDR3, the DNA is TGTGCCAGCAGTTTTCGGAGAGGGGGCTCATCCTACGAGCAGTACGTC.

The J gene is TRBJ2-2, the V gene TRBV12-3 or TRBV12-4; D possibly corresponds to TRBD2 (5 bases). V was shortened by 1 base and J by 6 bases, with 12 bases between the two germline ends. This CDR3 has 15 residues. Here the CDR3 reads CASSLVGLPSGELFF. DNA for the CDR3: TGTGCCAGCAGTTTAGTCGGACTCCCTTCCGGGGAGCTGTTTTTT.

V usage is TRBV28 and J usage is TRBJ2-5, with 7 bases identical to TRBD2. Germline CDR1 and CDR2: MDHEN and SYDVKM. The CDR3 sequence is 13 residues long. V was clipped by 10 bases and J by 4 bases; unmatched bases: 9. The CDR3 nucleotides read TGTGCCATCAGGATAGCGGGCGGAGAGACCCAGTACTTC. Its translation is CAIRIAGGETQYF.

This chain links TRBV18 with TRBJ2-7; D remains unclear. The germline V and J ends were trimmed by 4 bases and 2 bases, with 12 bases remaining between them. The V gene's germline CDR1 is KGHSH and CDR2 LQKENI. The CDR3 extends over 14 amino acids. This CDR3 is CASSQDVGPYEQYV. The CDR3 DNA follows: TGTGCCAGCTCACAAGACGTCGGGCCCTACGAGCAGTACGTC.

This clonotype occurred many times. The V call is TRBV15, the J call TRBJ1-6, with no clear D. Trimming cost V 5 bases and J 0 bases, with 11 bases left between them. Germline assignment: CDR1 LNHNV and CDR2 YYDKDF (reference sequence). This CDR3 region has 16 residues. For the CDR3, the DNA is TGTGCCACCAGCGTCACACGGAGCTCCTATAATTCACCCCTCCACTTT. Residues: CATSVTRSSYNSPLHF.

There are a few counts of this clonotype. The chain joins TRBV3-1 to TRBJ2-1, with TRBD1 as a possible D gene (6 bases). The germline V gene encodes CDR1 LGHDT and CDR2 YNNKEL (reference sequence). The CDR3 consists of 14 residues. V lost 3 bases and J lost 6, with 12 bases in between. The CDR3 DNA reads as TGTGCCAGCAGCCATTCAACACAGGGCAATGAGCAGTTCTTC. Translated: CASSHSTQGNEQFF.

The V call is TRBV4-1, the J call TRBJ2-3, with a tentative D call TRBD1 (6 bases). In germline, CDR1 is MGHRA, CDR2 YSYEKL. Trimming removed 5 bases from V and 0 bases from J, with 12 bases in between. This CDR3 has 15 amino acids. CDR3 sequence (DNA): TGCGCCAGCAGCACAATGGGGGCTAGCACAGATACGCAGTATTTT. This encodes CASSTMGASTDTQYF.

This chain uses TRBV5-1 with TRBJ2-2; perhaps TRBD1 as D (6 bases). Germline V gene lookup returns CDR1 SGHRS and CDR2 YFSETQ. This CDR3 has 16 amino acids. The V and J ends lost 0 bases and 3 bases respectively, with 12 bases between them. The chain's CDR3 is CASSLGVGAHTGELFF. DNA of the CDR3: TGCGCCAGCAGCTTGGGAGTGGGGGCCCACACCGGGGAGCTGTTTTTT.

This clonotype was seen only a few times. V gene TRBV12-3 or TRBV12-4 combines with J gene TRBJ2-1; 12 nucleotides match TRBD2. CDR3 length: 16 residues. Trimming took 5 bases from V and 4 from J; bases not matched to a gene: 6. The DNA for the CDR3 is TGTGCCAGCAGTCCCTCTAGCGGGAGGGATTACAATGAGCAGTTCTTC. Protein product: CASSPSSGRDYNEQFF.

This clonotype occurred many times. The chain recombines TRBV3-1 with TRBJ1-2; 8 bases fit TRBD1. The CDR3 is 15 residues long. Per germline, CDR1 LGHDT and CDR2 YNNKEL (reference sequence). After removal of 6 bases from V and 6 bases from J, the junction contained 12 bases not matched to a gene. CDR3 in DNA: TGTGCCAGCAGTCAAAGGACAGGGAGTAATAATGGCTACACCTTC. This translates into CASSQRTGSNNGYTF.

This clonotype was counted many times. The CDR3 DNA reads TGCGCCAGCAGCCAAGAGAGAAGCAACACCGGGGAGCTGTTTTTT. This sequence encodes CASSQERSNTGELFF. The V gene is TRBV4-1, the J gene TRBJ2-2, with D unclear. Germline values: CDR1 MGHRA, CDR2 YSYEKL. The CDR3 consists of 15 residues. V was shortened by 0 bases and J by 2 bases, with 7 bases between the two germline ends.

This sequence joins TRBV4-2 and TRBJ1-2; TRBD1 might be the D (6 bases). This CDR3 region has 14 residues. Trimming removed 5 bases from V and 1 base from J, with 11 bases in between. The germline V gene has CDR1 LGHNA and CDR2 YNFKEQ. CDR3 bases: TGTGCCAGCAGCAGGCCGGACAGTAACTATGGCTACACCTTC. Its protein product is CASSRPDSNYGYTF.